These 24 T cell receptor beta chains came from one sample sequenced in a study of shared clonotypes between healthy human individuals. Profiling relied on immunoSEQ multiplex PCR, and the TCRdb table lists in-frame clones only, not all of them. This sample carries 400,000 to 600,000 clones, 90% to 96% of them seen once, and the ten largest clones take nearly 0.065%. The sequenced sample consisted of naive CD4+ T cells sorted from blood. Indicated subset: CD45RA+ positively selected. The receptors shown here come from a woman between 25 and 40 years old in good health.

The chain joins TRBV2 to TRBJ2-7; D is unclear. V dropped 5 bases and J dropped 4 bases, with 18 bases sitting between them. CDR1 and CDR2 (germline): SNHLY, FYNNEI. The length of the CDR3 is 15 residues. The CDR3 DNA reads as TGTGCCAGCAGTTCAGATTCCCTCCGGCTGTACGAGCAGTACTTC. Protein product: CASSSDSLRLYEQYF.

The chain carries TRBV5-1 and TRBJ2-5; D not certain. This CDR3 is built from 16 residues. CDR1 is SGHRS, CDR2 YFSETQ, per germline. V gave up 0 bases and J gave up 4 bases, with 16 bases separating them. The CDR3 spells CASSLEVLGIGETQYF. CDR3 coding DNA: TGCGCCAGCAGCTTGGAAGTCCTGGGGATAGGAGAGACCCAGTACTTC.

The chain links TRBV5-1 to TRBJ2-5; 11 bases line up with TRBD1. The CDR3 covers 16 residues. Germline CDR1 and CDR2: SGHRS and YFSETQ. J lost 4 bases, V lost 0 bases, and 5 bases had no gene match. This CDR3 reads CASSLGGTGGGETQYF. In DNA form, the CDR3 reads TGCGCCAGCAGCTTGGGCGGGACAGGGGGTGGAGAGACCCAGTACTTC. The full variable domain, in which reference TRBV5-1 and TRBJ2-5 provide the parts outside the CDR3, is KAGVTQTPRYLIKTRGQQVTLSCSPISGHRSVSWYQQTPGQGLQFLFEYFSETQRNKGNFPGRFSGRQFSNSRSEMNVSTLELGDSALYLCASSLGGTGGGETQYFGPGTRLLVL.

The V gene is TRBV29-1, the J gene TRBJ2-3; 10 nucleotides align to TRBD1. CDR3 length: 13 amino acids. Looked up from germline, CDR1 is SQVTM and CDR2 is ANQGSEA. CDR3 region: CSTGQGDTDTQYF. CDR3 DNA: TGCAGTACCGGACAGGGGGACACAGATACGCAGTATTTT.

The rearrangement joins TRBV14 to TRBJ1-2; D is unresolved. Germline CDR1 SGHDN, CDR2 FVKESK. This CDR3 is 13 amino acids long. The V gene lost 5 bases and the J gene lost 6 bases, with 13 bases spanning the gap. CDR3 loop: CASSRVANNGYTF. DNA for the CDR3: TGTGCCAGCAGCAGGGTAGCCAATAATGGCTACACCTTC.

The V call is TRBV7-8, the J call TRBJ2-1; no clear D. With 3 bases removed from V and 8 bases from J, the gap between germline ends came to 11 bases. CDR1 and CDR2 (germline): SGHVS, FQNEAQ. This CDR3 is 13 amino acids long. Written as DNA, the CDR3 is TGTGCCAGCAGCTTCAACCTATTATATGAGCAGTTCTTC. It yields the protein CASSFNLLYEQFF.

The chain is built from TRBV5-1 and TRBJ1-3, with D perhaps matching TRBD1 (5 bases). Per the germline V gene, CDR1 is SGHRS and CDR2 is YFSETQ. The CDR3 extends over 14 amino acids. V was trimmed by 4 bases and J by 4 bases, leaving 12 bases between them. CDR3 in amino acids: CASSPGTEGNTIYF. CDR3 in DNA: TGCGCCAGCAGCCCCGGGACTGAGGGAAACACCATATATTTT.

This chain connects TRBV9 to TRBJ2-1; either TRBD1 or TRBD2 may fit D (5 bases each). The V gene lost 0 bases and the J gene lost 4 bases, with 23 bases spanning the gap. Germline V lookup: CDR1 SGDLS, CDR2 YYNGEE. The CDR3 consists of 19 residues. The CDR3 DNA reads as TGTGCCAGCAGCGTAGCTCCAGGGACCTCCGATTACCATTACAATGAGCAGTTCTTC. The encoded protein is CASSVAPGTSDYHYNEQFF.

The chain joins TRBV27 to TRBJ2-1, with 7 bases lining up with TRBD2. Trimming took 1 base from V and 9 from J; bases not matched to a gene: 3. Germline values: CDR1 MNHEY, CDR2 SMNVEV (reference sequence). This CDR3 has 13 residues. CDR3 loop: CASSLLLASEQFF. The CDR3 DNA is TGTGCCAGCAGTTTATTACTAGCGAGTGAGCAGTTCTTC.

The chain's CDR3 is CASSLRNMNTEAFF. Written as DNA, the CDR3 is TGTGCCAGCAGCTTGAGGAATATGAACACTGAAGCTTTCTTT. The rearrangement links TRBV7-9 to TRBJ1-1; no definite D call. Trimming stripped 3 bases from V and 0 bases from J, with 8 bases between. Germline V gene lookup returns CDR1 SEHNR and CDR2 FQNEAQ (reference sequence). CDR3 length equals 14 residues.

The CDR3 loop is CASSPGVEGKNIQYF. In nucleotides, the CDR3 is TGTGCCAGCAGCCCCGGAGTAGAGGGAAAAAACATTCAGTACTTC. The V call is TRBV28, the J call TRBJ2-4; a weak D match, TRBD2 (5 bases). CDR3 size: 15 residues. V lost 6 bases, J lost 4 bases, and 16 bases lay in between. Germline V gene sequence: CDR1 MDHEN, CDR2 SYDVKM.

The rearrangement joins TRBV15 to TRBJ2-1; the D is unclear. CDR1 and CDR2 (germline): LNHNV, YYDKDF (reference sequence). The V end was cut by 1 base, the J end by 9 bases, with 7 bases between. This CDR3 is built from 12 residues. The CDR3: CATSRVVTEQFF. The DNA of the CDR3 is TGTGCCACCAGCAGAGTGGTGACTGAGCAGTTCTTC.

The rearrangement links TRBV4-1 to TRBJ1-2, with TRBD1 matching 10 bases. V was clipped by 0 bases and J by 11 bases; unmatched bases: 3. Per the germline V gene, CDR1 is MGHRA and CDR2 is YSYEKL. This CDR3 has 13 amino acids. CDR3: CASSQEEDRGYTF. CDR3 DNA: TGCGCCAGCAGCCAAGAGGAGGACAGGGGGTACACCTTC.

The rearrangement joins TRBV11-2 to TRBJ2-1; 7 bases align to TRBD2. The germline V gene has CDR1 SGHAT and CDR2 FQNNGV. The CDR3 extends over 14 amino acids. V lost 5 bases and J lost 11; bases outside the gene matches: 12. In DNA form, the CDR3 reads TGTGCCAGCAGCATGACTAGCAGGAGGGAGAAGCAGTTCTTC. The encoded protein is CASSMTSRREKQFF.

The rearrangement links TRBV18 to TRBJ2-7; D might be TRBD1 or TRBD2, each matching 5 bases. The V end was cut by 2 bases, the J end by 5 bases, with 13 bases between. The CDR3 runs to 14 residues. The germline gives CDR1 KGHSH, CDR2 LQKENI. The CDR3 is CASSPGGVPDEQYF. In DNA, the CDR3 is TGTGCCAGCTCACCAGGGGGAGTACCCGACGAGCAGTACTTC.

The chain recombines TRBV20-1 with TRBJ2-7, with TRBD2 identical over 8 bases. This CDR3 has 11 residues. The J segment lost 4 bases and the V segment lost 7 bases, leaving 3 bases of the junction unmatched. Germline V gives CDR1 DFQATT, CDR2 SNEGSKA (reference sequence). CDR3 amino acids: CSVSGKYEQYF. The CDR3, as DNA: TGCAGTGTTAGCGGGAAATACGAGCAGTACTTC.

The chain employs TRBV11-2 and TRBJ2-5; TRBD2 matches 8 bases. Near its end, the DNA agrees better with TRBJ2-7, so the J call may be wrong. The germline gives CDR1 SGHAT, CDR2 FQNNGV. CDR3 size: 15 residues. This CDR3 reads CASSSPGLEYHEQYF. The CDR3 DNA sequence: TGTGCCAGCAGCTCTCCGGGACTAGAATATCACGAGCAGTACTTC.

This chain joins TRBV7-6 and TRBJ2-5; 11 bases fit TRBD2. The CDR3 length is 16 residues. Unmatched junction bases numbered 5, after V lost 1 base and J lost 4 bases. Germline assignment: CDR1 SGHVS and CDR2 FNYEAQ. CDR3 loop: CASSLVLAGVSETQYF. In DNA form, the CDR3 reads TGTGCCAGCAGCTTAGTACTAGCGGGAGTATCAGAGACCCAGTACTTC.

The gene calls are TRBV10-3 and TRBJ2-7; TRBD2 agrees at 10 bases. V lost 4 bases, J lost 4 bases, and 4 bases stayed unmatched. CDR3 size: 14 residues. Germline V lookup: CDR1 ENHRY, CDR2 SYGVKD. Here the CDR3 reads CAISVSSGSYEQYF. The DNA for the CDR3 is TGTGCCATCAGTGTTTCTAGCGGGAGTTACGAGCAGTACTTC.

CDR3 residues: CASSWGTGTMIYEQYF. CDR3 DNA: TGCGCCAGCAGCTGGGGGACAGGGACGATGATCTACGAGCAGTACTTC. The V gene is TRBV5-1, the J gene TRBJ2-7; 9 bases align to TRBD1. Germline lookup yields CDR1 SGHRS and CDR2 YFSETQ. The CDR3 is made up of 16 amino acids. The V segment lost 3 bases and the J segment 3 bases; nucleotides outside the gene matches: 10.

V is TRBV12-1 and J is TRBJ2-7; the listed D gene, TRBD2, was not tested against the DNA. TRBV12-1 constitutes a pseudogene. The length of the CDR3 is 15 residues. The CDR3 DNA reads TGTGCCAGCAGCTTTGCGCGGGGCGTGTCCTACGAGCAGTACTTC. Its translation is CASSFARGVSYEQYF.

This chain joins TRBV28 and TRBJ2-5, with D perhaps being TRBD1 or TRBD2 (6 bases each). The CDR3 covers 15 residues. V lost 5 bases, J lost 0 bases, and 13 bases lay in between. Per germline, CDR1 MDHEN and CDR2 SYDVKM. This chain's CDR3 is CASSPSGANQETQYF. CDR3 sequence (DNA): TGTGCCAGCAGTCCTTCGGGGGCCAACCAAGAGACCCAGTACTTC.

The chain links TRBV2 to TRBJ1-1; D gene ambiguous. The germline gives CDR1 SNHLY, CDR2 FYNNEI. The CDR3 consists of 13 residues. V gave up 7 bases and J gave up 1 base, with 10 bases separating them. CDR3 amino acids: CASTARQNTEAFF. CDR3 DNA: TGTGCCAGCACTGCCAGACAGAACACTGAAGCTTTCTTT. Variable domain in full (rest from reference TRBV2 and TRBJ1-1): EPEVTQTPSHQVTQMGQEVILRCVPISNHLYFYWYRQILGQKVEFLVSFYNNEISEKSEIFDDQFSVERPDGSNFTLKIRSTKLEDSAMYFCASTARQNTEAFFGQGTRLTVV.

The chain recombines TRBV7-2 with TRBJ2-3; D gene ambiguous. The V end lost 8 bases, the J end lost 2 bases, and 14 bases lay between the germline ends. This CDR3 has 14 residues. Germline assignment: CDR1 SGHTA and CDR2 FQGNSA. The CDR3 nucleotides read TGTGCCAGCCGCCCCCCCGGTTACACAGATACGCAGTATTTT. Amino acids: CASRPPGYTDTQYF.